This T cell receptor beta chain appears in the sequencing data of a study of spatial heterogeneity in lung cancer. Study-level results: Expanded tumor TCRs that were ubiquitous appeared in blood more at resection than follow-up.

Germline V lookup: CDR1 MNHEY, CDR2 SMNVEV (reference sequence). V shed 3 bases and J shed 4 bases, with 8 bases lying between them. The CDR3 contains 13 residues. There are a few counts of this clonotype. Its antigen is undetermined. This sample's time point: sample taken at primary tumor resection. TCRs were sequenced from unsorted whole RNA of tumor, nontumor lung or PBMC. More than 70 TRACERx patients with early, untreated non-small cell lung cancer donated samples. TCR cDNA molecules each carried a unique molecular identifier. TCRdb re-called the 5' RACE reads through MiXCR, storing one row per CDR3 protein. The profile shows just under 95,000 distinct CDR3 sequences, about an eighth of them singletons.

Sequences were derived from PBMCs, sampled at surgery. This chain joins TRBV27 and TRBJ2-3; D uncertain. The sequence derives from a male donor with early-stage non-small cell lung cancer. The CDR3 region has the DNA TGTGCCAGCAGTTTCAGCCCTCCAGATACGCAGTATTTT. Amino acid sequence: CASSFSPPDTQYF.